These T cell receptor beta chains were read from a single sample in a study of blood T cell repertoires in COVID-19. Some clones are missing from TCRdb's copy, which holds only in-frame ones; the method was immunoSEQ multiplex PCR. The sample lists about 220,000 clones, roughly four fifths occurring once. Sequencing used peripheral blood. Receptor source: a woman aged 60 to 75 with acute or convalescent COVID-19. Each CDR3 is given with its conserved first and last residue. Each record gives: D gene, clone size, J gene, V gene, CDR3 protein, CDR3 DNA. A D gene is named only where the DNA matches it firmly. A clone size is listed for some rows: how often the clone was seen (once, few, many), or a class if it is expanded.

>NA|NA|TRBJ1-4|TRBV6-5
CASSPPGLYEKLFF
TGTGCCAGTAGCCCCCCGGGGTTATACGAAAAACTGTTTTTT
>NA|NA|TRBJ1-2|TRBV5-8
CASSISLQGSYGYTF
TGTGCCAGCAGCATATCCTTACAGGGTTCCTATGGCTACACCTTC
>NA|NA|TRBJ1-6|TRBV2
CATQGGSPLHF
TGTGCCACACAGGGTGGCTCACCCCTCCACTTT
>TRBD1|once|TRBJ2-2|TRBV5-1
CASRGQGIYGELFF
TGCGCCAGCAGAGGACAGGGGATATACGGGGAGCTGTTTTTT
>TRBD2|NA|TRBJ2-5|TRBV11-1
CASSHRAGGPETQYF
TGTGCCAGCAGTCACCGAGCGGGGGGGCCGGAGACCCAGTACTTC
>NA|NA|TRBJ1-1|TRBV11-2
CASSSQDRNLMAFF
TGTGCCAGCAGCTCCCAGGACAGAAATTTAATGGCTTTCTTT
>NA|NA|TRBJ2-3|TRBV15
CATSTHRGGGTDTQYF
TGTGCCACCAGCACGCACAGGGGGGGAGGCACAGATACGCAGTATTTT
>TRBD1|NA|TRBJ1-2|TRBV11-2
CASRAGGHGYTF
TGTGCCAGCAGGGCAGGGGGCCATGGCTACACCTTC
>TRBD1|NA|TRBJ2-7|TRBV28
CASGRTGANEQYF
TGTGCCAGCGGCAGGACAGGAGCGAACGAGCAGTACTTC
>NA|NA|TRBJ2-7|TRBV18
CASSPVDYEQYF
TGTGCCAGCTCACCGGTAGACTACGAGCAGTACTTC
>NA|NA|TRBJ1-2|TRBV2
CASSELPTLGYTF
TGTGCCAGCAGTGAACTCCCAACTCTGGGCTACACCTTC
>NA|NA|TRBJ1-2|TRBV28
CASISTGGGYTF
TGTGCCAGCATCTCGACCGGAGGGGGCTACACCTTC
>TRBD1|NA|TRBJ2-6|TRBV6-1
CASSGTGDPLSGANVLTF
TGTGCCAGCAGTGGTACAGGGGACCCCCTCTCTGGGGCCAACGTCCTGACTTTC
>NA|NA|TRBJ2-5|TRBV7-9
CASSSYPRRIEETQYF
TGTGCCAGCAGCTCATACCCAAGGAGGATAGAAGAGACCCAGTACTTC
>NA|once|TRBJ2-7|TRBV5-6
CASSLGPPQSSYEQYF
TGTGCCAGCAGCTTGGGGCCACCCCAAAGCTCCTACGAGCAGTACTTC
>NA|NA|TRBJ1-2|TRBV28
CASSLMSFGVDYTF
TGTGCCAGCAGTTTAATGAGTTTCGGGGTGGACTACACCTTC
>NA|few|TRBJ1-6|TRBV3-1/TRBV3-2
CASSQDLYSPLHF
TGTGCCAGCAGCCAAGATCTTTATTCACCCCTCCACTTT
>NA|NA|TRBJ2-3|TRBV18
CASSPSRPPDTQYF
TGTGCCAGCTCACCGTCTAGGCCCCCAGATACGCAGTATTTT
>NA|NA|TRBJ1-6|TRBV19
CASNFYEVRNSPLHF
TGTGCCAGTAACTTTTATGAAGTGAGAAATTCACCCCTCCACTTT
>NA|NA|TRBJ1-5|TRBV12-3/TRBV12-4
CASTLRGQPQHF
TGTGCCAGCACTCTGAGAGGTCAGCCCCAGCATTTT
>NA|NA|TRBJ1-6|TRBV6-6
CASTYGGQISPLHF
TGTGCCAGCACCTACGGAGGGCAGATTTCACCCCTCCACTTT
>TRBD1|NA|TRBJ1-4|TRBV27
CASSLWGQGYEKLFF
TGTGCCAGCAGTTTATGGGGACAGGGGTATGAAAAACTGTTTTTT
>TRBD1|NA|TRBJ1-2|TRBV30
CASQGQVNYGYTF
TGTGCCTCCCAGGGACAGGTTAACTATGGCTACACCTTC
>NA|few|TRBJ1-2|TRBV5-3
CARSLARGRRSDGYTF
TGTGCCAGAAGCTTGGCCCGGGGGAGGCGGTCGGATGGCTACACCTTC
>NA|NA|TRBJ1-1|TRBV23-1
CASSQSRQNLNTEAFF
TGCGCCAGCAGTCAATCTCGACAGAATCTGAACACTGAAGCTTTCTTT
>NA|once|TRBJ2-3|TRBV4-1
CASRLGLASTDTQYF
TGCGCCAGCAGGCTGGGACTGGCTAGCACAGATACGCAGTATTTT
>NA|NA|TRBJ2-5|TRBV25-1
CASRASGETQYF
TGTGCCAGCCGAGCAAGTGGAGAGACCCAGTACTTC
>NA|once|TRBJ1-2|TRBV3-1/TRBV3-2
CASSPGHTYGYTF
TGTGCCAGCAGCCCGGGACATACCTATGGCTACACCTTC
>NA|NA|TRBJ1-6|TRBV20-1
CSARENSPLHF
TGCAGTGCCAGGGAAAATTCACCCCTCCACTTT
>TRBD1|once|TRBJ1-2|TRBV5-1
CASSFGDSNFNSYGYTF
TGCGCCAGCAGTTTTGGGGACAGTAACTTTAACTCCTATGGCTACACCTTC
>NA|NA|TRBJ1-2|TRBV23-1
CASSQPGQLYYGYTF
TGCGCCAGCAGTCAGCCCGGACAGCTTTACTATGGCTACACCTTC
>NA|NA|TRBJ2-7|TRBV6-6
CASSPGQIYEQYF
TGTGCCAGCAGTCCCGGACAGATCTACGAGCAGTACTTC
>NA|NA|TRBJ1-2|TRBV19
CATNGGNHGYTF
TGTGCCACCAACGGGGGAAACCATGGCTACACCTTC
>NA|NA|TRBJ2-1|TRBV5-1
CASSLVKGQTYNEQFF
TGCGCCAGCAGCTTGGTTAAAGGACAAACCTACAATGAGCAGTTCTTC
>NA|NA|TRBJ2-1|TRBV5-4
CASSLDRNSYNEQFF
TGTGCCAGCAGCTTGGACAGGAACTCCTACAATGAGCAGTTCTTC
>NA|NA|TRBJ1-2|TRBV19
CASSINSGAYGYTF
TGTGCCAGTAGTATTAATTCAGGGGCCTATGGCTACACCTTC
>NA|NA|TRBJ2-1|TRBV12-3/TRBV12-4
CASSVGFEREQFF
TGTGCCAGCAGTGTCGGTTTTGAGAGAGAGCAGTTCTTC
>TRBD1|NA|TRBJ2-1|TRBV5-1
CASSPVDRMDEQFF
TGCGCCAGCAGTCCGGTGGACAGGATGGATGAGCAGTTCTTC
>TRBD1|NA|TRBJ2-7|TRBV27
CASSTPGQGAYEQYF
TGTGCCAGCAGTACACCGGGACAGGGGGCCTACGAGCAGTACTTC
>TRBD2|NA|TRBJ2-5|TRBV4-2
CASSQEPRGGEETQYF
TGTGCCAGCAGCCAAGAACCTAGGGGAGGGGAAGAGACCCAGTACTTC
>NA|once|TRBJ1-2|TRBV19
CASSIGGSNYGYTF
TGTGCCAGTAGTATCGGCGGTAGTAACTATGGCTACACCTTC
>TRBD2|few|TRBJ2-2|TRBV9
CASSGSQGSGVAGELFF
TGTGCCAGCAGCGGGTCCCAGGGTAGCGGGGTTGCCGGGGAGCTGTTTTTT
>NA|NA|TRBJ2-1|TRBV6-5
CASSYITTGEQFF
TGTGCCAGCAGTTATATAACCACCGGTGAGCAGTTCTTC
>TRBD1|NA|TRBJ1-2|TRBV2
CASRPDRAQNYGYTF
TGTGCCAGCAGACCCGACAGGGCCCAAAACTATGGCTACACCTTC
>NA|NA|TRBJ1-4|TRBV9
CASSVGGLATNEKLFF
TGTGCCAGCAGCGTAGGCGGACTGGCAACTAATGAAAAACTGTTTTTT
>NA|NA|TRBJ2-1|TRBV11-2
CASSLVPTGTDNEQFF
TGTGCCAGCAGCTTAGTCCCCACAGGCACAGACAATGAGCAGTTCTTC
>NA|NA|TRBJ1-1|TRBV9
CASSRHGDSDTEAFF
TGTGCCAGCAGCCGACATGGGGACTCAGACACTGAAGCTTTCTTT
>NA|NA|TRBJ1-1|TRBV4-2
CASSQEARGSTEAFF
TGTGCCAGCAGCCAAGAGGCCAGGGGAAGCACTGAAGCTTTCTTT
>NA|NA|TRBJ2-3|TRBV7-9
CASSLSVKGQRHSTDTQYF
TGTGCCAGCAGCTTATCGGTTAAGGGGCAGAGACATAGCACAGATACGCAGTATTTT
>NA|NA|TRBJ1-3|TRBV28
CASRRGGSGNTIYF
TGTGCCAGCAGACGGGGGGGTTCAGGAAACACCATATATTTT
>NA|NA|TRBJ2-3|TRBV3-1/TRBV3-2
CASSQEMLMAQYF
TGTGCCAGCAGCCAAGAAATGCTAATGGCGCAGTATTTT
>TRBD1|NA|TRBJ1-2|TRBV13
CASTIGQDGYTF
TGTGCCAGCACTATCGGACAGGATGGCTACACCTTC
>NA|NA|TRBJ2-1|TRBV20-1
CSASLAVVPNEQFF
TGCAGTGCTAGTCTAGCAGTTGTACCCAATGAGCAGTTCTTC
>TRBD1|NA|TRBJ2-2|TRBV5-4
CASSTPGQGFTGELFF
TGTGCCAGCAGCACCCCGGGACAGGGGTTCACCGGGGAGCTGTTTTTT
>NA|NA|TRBJ1-1|TRBV6-5
CASSYARMNTEAFF
TGTGCCAGCAGTTACGCCAGGATGAACACTGAAGCTTTCTTT
>TRBD2|NA|TRBJ2-5|TRBV2
CASSESAGGPETQYF
TGTGCCAGCAGTGAATCAGCGGGGGGGCCAGAGACCCAGTACTTC
>NA|NA|TRBJ2-3|TRBV9
CASSSPGSGDTQYF
TGTGCCAGCAGCTCTCCGGGGTCAGGAGATACGCAGTATTTT
>NA|NA|TRBJ2-5|TRBV7-6
CASSLGSLQPKETQYF
TGTGCCAGCAGCTTAGGTTCGCTACAGCCGAAGGAGACCCAGTACTTC
>NA|NA|TRBJ1-2|TRBV3-1/TRBV3-2
CASSGRQAYGYTF
TGTGCCAGCAGCGGTAGACAGGCCTATGGCTACACCTTC
>NA|NA|TRBJ1-1|TRBV10-2
CASSLRGTEAFF
TGCGCCAGCAGCCTTCGGGGCACTGAAGCTTTCTTT